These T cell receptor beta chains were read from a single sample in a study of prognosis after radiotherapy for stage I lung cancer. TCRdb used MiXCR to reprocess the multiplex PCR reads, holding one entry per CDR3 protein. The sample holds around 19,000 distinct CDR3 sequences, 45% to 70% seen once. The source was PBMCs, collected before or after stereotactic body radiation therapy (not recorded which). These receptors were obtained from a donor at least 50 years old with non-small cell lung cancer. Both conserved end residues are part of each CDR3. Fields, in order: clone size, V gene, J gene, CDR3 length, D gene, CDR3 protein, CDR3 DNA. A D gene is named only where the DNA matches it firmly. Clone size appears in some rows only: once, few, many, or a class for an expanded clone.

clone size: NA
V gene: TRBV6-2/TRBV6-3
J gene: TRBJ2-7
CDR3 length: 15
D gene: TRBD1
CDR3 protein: CASSVSGGQLYEQYF
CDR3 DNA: TGTGCCAGCAGTGTTTCTGGGGGACAGCTATACGAGCAGTACTTC

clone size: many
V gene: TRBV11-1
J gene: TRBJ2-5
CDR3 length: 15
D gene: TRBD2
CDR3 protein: CASGSREGIGETQYF
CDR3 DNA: TGTGCCAGCGGCTCCAGGGAGGGGATAGGGGAGACCCAGTACTTC

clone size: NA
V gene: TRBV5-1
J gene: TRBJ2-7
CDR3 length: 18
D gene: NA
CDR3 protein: CASSLRGGQFTNSYEQYF
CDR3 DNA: TGCGCCAGCAGCTTGCGGGGGGGACAGTTTACCAATTCCTACGAGCAGTACTTC

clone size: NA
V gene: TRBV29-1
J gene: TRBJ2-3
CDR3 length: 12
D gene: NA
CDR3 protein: CSVELLKDTQYF
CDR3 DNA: TGCAGCGTTGAATTGTTAAAGGATACGCAGTATTTT

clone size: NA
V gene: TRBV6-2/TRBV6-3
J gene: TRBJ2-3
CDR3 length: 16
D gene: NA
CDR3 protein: CASSSGTQSSPQGQYF
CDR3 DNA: TGTGCCAGCAGTTCCGGGACACAGTCCTCCCCGCAAGGTCAGTATTTT

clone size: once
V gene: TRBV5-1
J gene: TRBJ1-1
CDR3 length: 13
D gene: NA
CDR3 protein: CASRDYLNTEAFF
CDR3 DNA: TGCGCCAGCAGGGATTATTTGAACACTGAAGCTTTCTTT

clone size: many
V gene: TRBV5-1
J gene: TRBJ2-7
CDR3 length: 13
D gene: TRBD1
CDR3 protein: CASTAGTGTEQYF
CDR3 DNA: TGCGCCAGCACCGCCGGGACAGGGACCGAGCAGTACTTC

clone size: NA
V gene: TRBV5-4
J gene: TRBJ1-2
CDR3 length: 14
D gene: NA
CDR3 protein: CASSHGQLNYGYTF
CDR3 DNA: TGTGCCAGCAGCCATGGACAGCTTAACTATGGCTACACCTTC

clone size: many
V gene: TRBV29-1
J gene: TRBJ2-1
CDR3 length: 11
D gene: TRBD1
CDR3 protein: CSSRTGSEQFF
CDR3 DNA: TGCAGCTCGAGGACAGGGTCTGAGCAGTTCTTC

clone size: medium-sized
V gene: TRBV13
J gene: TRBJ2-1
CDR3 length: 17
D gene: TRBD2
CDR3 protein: CASSLRGGRASGNEQFF
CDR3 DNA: TGTGCCAGCAGCTTAAGGGGCGGGAGGGCCTCCGGGAATGAGCAGTTCTTC

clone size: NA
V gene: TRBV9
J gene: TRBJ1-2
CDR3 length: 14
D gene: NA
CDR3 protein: CASSAGLVAPGYTF
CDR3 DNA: TGTGCCAGCAGCGCCGGGCTGGTGGCACCTGGCTACACCTTC

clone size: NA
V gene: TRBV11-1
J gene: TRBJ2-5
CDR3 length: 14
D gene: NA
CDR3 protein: CASRPRELVETQYF
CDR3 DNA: TGTGCCAGCAGACCTAGGGAACTAGTGGAGACCCAGTACTTC

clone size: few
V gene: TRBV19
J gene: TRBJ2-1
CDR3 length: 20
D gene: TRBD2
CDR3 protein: CASSIIPGTSGSPKYNEQFF
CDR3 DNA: TGTGCCAGTAGTATCATTCCCGGGACTAGCGGGAGCCCCAAGTACAATGAGCAGTTCTTC

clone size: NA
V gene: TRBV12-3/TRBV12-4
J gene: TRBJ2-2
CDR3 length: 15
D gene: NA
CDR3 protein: CASSLRGIGTGELFF
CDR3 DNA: TGTGCCAGCAGTTTACGTGGGATTGGCACCGGGGAGCTGTTTTTT

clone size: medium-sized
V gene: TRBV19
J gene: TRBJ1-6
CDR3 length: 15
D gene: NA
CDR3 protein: CASPKGWRPHSPLHF
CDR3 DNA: TGTGCCAGCCCTAAAGGGTGGCGGCCACATTCACCCCTCCACTTT

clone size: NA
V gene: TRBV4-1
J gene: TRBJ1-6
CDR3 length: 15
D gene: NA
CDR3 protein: CASSQDLGLGSPLHF
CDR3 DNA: TGCGCCAGCAGCCAAGACTTGGGTCTGGGTTCACCCCTCCACTTT

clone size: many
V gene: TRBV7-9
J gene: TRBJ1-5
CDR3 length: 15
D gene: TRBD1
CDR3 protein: CASSRTGHSNQPQHF
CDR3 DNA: TGTGCCAGCAGTCGGACAGGGCATAGCAATCAGCCCCAGCATTTT

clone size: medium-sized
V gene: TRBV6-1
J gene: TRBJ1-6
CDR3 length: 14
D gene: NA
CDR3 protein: CASIEGSYNSPLHF
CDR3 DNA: TGTGCCAGCATAGAGGGTAGCTATAATTCACCCCTCCACTTT

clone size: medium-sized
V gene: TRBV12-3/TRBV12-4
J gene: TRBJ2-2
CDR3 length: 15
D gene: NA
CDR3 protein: CASSSGQMNTGELFF
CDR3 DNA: TGTGCCAGCAGTTCAGGGCAGATGAACACCGGGGAGCTGTTTTTT

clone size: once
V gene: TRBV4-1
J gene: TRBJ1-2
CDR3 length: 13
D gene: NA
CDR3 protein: CASSQGDRVVYTF
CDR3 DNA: TGCGCCAGCAGCCAGGGCGATCGTGTAGTCTACACCTTC

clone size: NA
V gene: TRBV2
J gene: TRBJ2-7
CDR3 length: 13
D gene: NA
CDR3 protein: CASRGPGTYEQYF
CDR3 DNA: TGTGCCAGCAGGGGGCCTGGGACCTACGAGCAGTACTTC

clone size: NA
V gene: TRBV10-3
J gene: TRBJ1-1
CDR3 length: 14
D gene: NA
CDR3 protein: CAISARGFNTEAFF
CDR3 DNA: TGTGCCATCAGTGCCCGGGGGTTTAACACTGAAGCTTTCTTT

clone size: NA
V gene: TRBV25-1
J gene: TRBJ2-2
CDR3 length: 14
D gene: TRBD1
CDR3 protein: CASRKTGGVGELFF
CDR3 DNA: TGTGCCAGCAGAAAAACAGGGGGTGTCGGAGAGCTGTTTTTT

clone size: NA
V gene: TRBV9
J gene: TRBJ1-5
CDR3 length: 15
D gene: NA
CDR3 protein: CASSVEGSDNQPQHF
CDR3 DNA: TGTGCCAGCAGCGTAGAGGGGTCCGACAATCAGCCCCAGCATTTT

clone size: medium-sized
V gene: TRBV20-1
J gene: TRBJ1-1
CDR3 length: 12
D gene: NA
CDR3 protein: CSARWAGAKAFF
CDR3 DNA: TGCAGTGCTAGGTGGGCAGGGGCTAAAGCTTTCTTT

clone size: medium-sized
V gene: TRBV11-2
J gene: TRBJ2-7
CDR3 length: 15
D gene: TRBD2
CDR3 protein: CASSYGTTSSYEQYF
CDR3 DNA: TGTGCCAGCAGCTACGGGACTACGAGCTCCTACGAGCAGTACTTC

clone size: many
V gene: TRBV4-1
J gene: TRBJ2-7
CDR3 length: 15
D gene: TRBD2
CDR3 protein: CASSQTGRGTYEQYF
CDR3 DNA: TGCGCCAGCAGCCAAACCGGGAGGGGAACCTACGAGCAGTACTTC

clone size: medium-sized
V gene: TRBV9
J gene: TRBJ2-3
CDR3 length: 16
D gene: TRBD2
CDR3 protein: CASSPLTSGNTDTQYF
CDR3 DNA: TGTGCCAGCAGCCCGTTGACTAGCGGGAACACAGATACGCAGTATTTT

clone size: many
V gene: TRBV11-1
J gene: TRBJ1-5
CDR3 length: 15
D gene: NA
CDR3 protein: CASSLNGGGNQPQHF
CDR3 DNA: TGTGCCAGCAGCCTCAACGGGGGGGGGAATCAGCCCCAGCATTTT

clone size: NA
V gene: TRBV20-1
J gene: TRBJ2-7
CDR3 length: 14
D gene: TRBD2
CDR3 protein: CSAIELVAGRLQYF
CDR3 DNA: TGCAGTGCTATTGAATTGGTAGCCGGGAGGCTGCAGTACTTT

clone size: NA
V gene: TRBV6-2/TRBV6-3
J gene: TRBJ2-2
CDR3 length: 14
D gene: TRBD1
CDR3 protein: CASRWTGLHGELFF
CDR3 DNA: TGTGCCAGCAGATGGACAGGGCTTCACGGGGAGCTGTTTTTT

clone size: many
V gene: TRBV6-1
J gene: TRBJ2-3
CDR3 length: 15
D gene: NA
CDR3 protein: CASSGRGRDTDTQYF
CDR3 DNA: TGTGCCAGCAGTGGTCGGGGTAGGGACACAGATACGCAGTATTTT

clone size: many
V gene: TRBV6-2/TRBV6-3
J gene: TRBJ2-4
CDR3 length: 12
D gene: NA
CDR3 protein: CASSGTRDIQYF
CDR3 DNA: TGTGCCAGCAGTGGGACCCGGGACATTCAGTACTTC

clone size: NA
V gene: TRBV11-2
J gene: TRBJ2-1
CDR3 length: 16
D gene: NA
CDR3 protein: CASSPRSGSSYNGQFF
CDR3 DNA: TGTGCCAGCAGCCCGAGGAGCGGTAGCTCCTACAATGGGCAGTTCTTC

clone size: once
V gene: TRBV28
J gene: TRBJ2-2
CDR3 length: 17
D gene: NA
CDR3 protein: CASTKAVRTASTGELFF
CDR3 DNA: TGTGCCAGCACAAAGGCGGTCAGGACAGCCAGCACCGGGGAGCTGTTTTTT

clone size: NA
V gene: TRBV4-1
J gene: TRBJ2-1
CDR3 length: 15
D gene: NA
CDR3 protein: CASSQHWAGSDEQFF
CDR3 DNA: TGCGCCAGCAGCCAACACTGGGCGGGGTCCGATGAGCAGTTCTTC

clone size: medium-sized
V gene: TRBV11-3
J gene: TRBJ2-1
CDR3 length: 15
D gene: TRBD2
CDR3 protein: CASSPGVAGDNEQFF
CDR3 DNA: TGTGCCAGCAGCCCCGGAGTAGCGGGAGACAATGAGCAGTTCTTC

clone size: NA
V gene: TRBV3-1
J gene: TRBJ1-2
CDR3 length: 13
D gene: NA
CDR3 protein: CASSQGMIYGYTF
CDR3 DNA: TGTGCCAGCAGCCAGGGGATGATATATGGCTACACCTTC

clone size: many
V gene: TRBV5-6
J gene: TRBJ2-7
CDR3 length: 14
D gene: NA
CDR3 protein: CASSRTGFTYEQYF
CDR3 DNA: TGTGCCAGCAGCAGAACAGGATTTACCTACGAGCAGTACTTC

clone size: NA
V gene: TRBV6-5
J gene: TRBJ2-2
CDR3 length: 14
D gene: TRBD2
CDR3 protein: CASSYGLANGELFF
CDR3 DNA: TGTGCCAGCAGTTACGGACTAGCTAACGGGGAGCTGTTTTTT

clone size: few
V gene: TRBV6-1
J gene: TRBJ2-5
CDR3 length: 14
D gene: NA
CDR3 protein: CASSRLGVGETQYF
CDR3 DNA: TGTGCCAGCAGTCGACTAGGGGTGGGAGAGACCCAGTACTTC

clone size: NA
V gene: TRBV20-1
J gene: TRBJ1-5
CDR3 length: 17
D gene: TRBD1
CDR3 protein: CSAREGGRGLWNQPQHF
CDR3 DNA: TGCAGTGCTAGAGAGGGGGGCAGGGGGCTATGGAATCAGCCCCAGCATTTT